What follows are 9 T cell receptor beta chains derived from one specimen sequenced in a study of cytomegalovirus exposure and HLA in healthy donors (TCRdb year 2017). To prepare the library, the immunoSEQ multiplex PCR assay was applied. For the multiplex PCR, a mixture combining 60 forward primers for TCR Vbeta segments and 13 reverse primers for TCR Jbeta segments was used. TCRdb obtained this table from immuneACCESS and retained in-frame rearrangements with V and J assigned. These tables miss some clones; where compared with another copy, unresolved V genes account for less than half of the shortfall, and the remainder is unexplained. In this sample the table shows roughly 100,000 clones, less than 85% of which occur a single time. The biggest ten clones account for about 7.5% of the sample. The material sequenced was PBMCs. These receptors were taken from a man aged 35-49 years in good health and CMV-seropositive.

The V and J genes are TRBV18 and TRBJ2-1; D remains unclear. Trimming removed 1 base at V and 9 bases at J, with 7 bases between. The germline CDR1 and CDR2 sequences are KGHSH and LQKENI. The CDR3 has 12 amino acids. The DNA for the CDR3 is TGTGCCAGCTCACCACAGCACGGTGAGCAGTTCTTC. As protein: CASSPQHGEQFF.

J is TRBJ1-1 and V is TRBV10-3; D gene unclear. Trimming took 4 bases from V and 0 from J, leaving 9 bases between them. From germline, CDR1 is ENHRY and CDR2 SYGVKD. This CDR3 has 14 residues. This chain's CDR3 is CAISGRAMNTEAFF. The CDR3 nucleotides read TGTGCCATCAGTGGGCGGGCCATGAACACTGAAGCTTTCTTT.

This chain uses TRBV2 with TRBJ2-5; D gene unclear. Germline V gene sequence: CDR1 SNHLY, CDR2 FYNNEI. The CDR3 runs to 12 residues. V lost 9 bases and J 2 bases, leaving 10 bases between the germline ends. The DNA of the CDR3 is TGTGCCAGTAGACACCTTCAAGAGACCCAGTACTTC. It yields the protein CASRHLQETQYF.

The chain carries TRBV19 and TRBJ1-2; TRBD1 agrees at 9 bases. After removal of 3 bases from V and 6 bases from J, the junction contained 5 bases not matched to a gene. In germline, CDR1 is LNHDA, CDR2 SQIVND (reference sequence). The CDR3 consists of 14 residues. CDR3 bases: TGTGCCAGTAGTATGGGGACAGGGTCAAATGGCTACACCTTC. This codes for CASSMGTGSNGYTF.

The chain has TRBV30 and TRBJ1-4; D is perhaps TRBD1 (6 bases). The CDR3 extends over 13 amino acids. The V end lost 0 bases, the J end lost 6 bases, and 8 bases lay between the germline ends. The germline V gene encodes CDR1 GTSNPN and CDR2 SVGIG (reference sequence). CDR3 protein: CAWSVWTDEKLFF. The CDR3 DNA reads TGTGCCTGGAGTGTATGGACAGATGAAAAACTGTTTTTT.

The rearrangement joins TRBV6-5 to TRBJ2-1; maybe TRBD2 (6 bases). Deletions cut 8 bases from V and 8 bases from J, with 16 bases between. Per the germline V gene, CDR1 is MNHEY and CDR2 is SVGAGI. The CDR3 has 13 amino acids. DNA for the CDR3: TGTGCCAGCGGGCGGGGCGGGGACGATGAGCAGTTCTTC. This translates into CASGRGGDDEQFF.

The genes are TRBV7-2 and TRBJ1-2, with 9 bases that match TRBD1. CDR3 length: 15 amino acids. Trimming took 4 bases from V and 5 from J; bases not matched to a gene: 8. Germline V gives CDR1 SGHTA, CDR2 FQGNSA. The CDR3 is CASSSQTGGGYGYTF. The CDR3 nucleotides are TGTGCCAGCAGCTCCCAGACAGGGGGTGGATATGGCTACACCTTC.

The chain links TRBV6-5 to TRBJ2-7, with TRBD1 matching over 8 bases. The germline V gene encodes CDR1 MNHEY and CDR2 SVGAGI. The CDR3 totals 14 residues. The V gene end was trimmed by 6 bases and the J gene end by 4 bases; junction bases not matched to a gene: 8. CDR3 in amino acids: CASRVDRGRYEQYF. The CDR3 nucleotides read TGTGCCAGCAGGGTTGACAGGGGCAGGTACGAGCAGTACTTC.

The CDR3 loop reads CASSSRTGDSPLHF. The CDR3 bases are TGTGCCAGCAGCTCAAGGACAGGGGATTCACCCCTCCACTTT. This rearrangement joins TRBV7-2 to TRBJ1-6; 9 bases match TRBD1. This CDR3 contains 14 residues. CDR1 is SGHTA, CDR2 FQGNSA, per germline. The V and J ends lost 4 bases and 8 bases, in that order; junction bases with no gene match: 3.